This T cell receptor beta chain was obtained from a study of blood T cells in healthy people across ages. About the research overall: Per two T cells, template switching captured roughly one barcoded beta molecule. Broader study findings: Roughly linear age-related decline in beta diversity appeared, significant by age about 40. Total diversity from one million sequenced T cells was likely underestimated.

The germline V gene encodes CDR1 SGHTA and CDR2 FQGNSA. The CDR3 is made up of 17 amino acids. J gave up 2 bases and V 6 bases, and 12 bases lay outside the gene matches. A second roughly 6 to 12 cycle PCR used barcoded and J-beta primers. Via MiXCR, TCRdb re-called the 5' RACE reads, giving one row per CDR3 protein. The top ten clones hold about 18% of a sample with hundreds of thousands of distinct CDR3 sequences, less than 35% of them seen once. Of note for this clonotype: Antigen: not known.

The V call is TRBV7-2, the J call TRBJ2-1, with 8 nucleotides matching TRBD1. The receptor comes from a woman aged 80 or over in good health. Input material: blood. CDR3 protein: CASRMGQVVRTYNEQFF. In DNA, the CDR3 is TGTGCCAGCAGGATGGGACAGGTTGTCCGTACCTACAATGAGCAGTTCTTC.